The following is a T cell receptor beta chain sequence with its context. TCRdb keeps only in-frame clones here, not all; method: immunoSEQ multiplex PCR. The repertoire consists of more than 85,000 clones, with about 90% occurring once and the leading ten covering under 2.5%. The data belong to a study of control samples from healthy donors and cancer patients. The CDR3 runs 14 residues. V lost 8 bases to trimming and J lost 11 bases, with 21 bases between them. Per the germline V gene, CDR1 is MNHEY and CDR2 is SMNVEV (reference sequence). This chain joins TRBV27 and TRBJ2-2; no clear D. Source material: blood. This receptor was taken from a woman aged 18-29 years in good health. Here the CDR3 DNA reads TGTGCCAGCGGTGTGCCTATACCCCTCGGAGAGCTGTTTTTT. It translates to CASGVPIPLGELFF.